This T cell receptor (beta chain) is from a study of sequential checkpoint blockade in melanoma. The study's findings and limits: Pretreatment TIL clonality tracked with response in the nivolumab-first arm. T-cell fraction and clonality followed PD-L1 and CD8+ counts, not mutational load.

About this clone: Its antigen is not known.

The CDR3 is 14 residues long. Trimming removed 4 bases from V and 1 base from J, with 11 bases in between. Germline V gene sequence: CDR1 SGDLS, CDR2 YYNGEE. This table comes from immunoSEQ multiplex PCR, and its TCRdb copy is limited to in-frame clones, with some not included. The data hold around 19,000 clones, with 26% observed a single time. The treatment denotes: randomized to nivolumab then ipilimumab (arm A) or the reverse (arm B). The sample was tumor tissue (inferred from file names), taken from a patient given nivolumab and ipilimumab in sequence. This sequence originates from a human donor with melanoma. V gene TRBV9 combines with J gene TRBJ1-1, with D perhaps TRBD1 (5 bases). CDR3 protein: CASSRGASNTEAFF. As DNA, the CDR3 is TGTGCCAGCAGCCGAGGGGCCTCGAACACTGAAGCTTTCTTT.